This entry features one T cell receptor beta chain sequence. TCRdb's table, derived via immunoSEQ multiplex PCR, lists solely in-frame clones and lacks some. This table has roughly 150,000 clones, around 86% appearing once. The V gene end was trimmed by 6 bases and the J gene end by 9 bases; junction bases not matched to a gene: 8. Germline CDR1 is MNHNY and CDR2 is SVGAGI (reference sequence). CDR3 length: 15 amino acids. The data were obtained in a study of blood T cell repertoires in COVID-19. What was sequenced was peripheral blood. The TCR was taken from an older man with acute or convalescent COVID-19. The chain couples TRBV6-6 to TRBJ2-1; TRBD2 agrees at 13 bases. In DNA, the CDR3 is TGTGCCAGCAGCCCCGGACTAGCGGGAGTAGGTGAGCAGTTCTTC. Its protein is CASSPGLAGVGEQFF.